This TCR beta chain was sequenced in a study of T cells in Graves' hyperthyroidism and ophthalmopathy. Uncontrolled infections, other autoimmune diseases, pregnancy or lactation led to exclusion of patients. This blood was taken when hyperthyroidism was first diagnosed, before any ophthalmopathy symptoms existed. RNA transcripts yielded amplified TCR beta CDR3 regions. First-round RT-PCR with HTBI primers amplified the TCR CDR3 region. Each CDR3 protein is one row after TCRdb ran MiXCR on the multiplex PCR reads. Among roughly 360,000 distinct CDR3 sequences listed, roughly 12% were seen once. This clonotype was found many times. Sequencing was carried out using blood. This TCR was sampled from a young man with Graves' hyperthyroidism that later progressed to Graves' ophthalmopathy.

CDR3 nucleotides: TGTGCCAGCAGCCAGCGACAGGGGAACACTGAAGCTTTCTTT. It codes for CASSQRQGNTEAFF. The chain couples TRBV5-5 to TRBJ1-1; 7 bases fit TRBD1. J lost 1 base, V lost 4 bases, and 4 bases had no gene match. This CDR3 region has 14 residues. Germline V lookup: CDR1 SGHKS, CDR2 YYEKEE (reference sequence).